The 32 T cell receptor beta chains given below trace back to one sample, sequenced in a study of OX40 agonist ivuxolimab in advanced cancers. Repertoires were generated with immunoSEQ multiplex PCR, while TCRdb's copy carries only in-frame clones and drops some. The data hold tens of thousands of clones, with about 88% observed a single time. Sequenced material: CD4+ or CD8+ T cells sorted from blood, taken in a trial of the OX40 agonist ivuxolimab. Receptors originate from an adult with an advanced solid tumor such as melanoma, head and neck, liver or kidney cancer.

The V gene is TRBV7-2, the J gene TRBJ2-7; 8 bases agree with TRBD1. V shed 3 bases, J shed 2 bases, and the junction held 3 bases outside the gene matches. Germline V gene sequence: CDR1 SGHTA, CDR2 FQGNSA. The CDR3 length is 14 residues. Here the CDR3 DNA reads TGTGCCAGCAGCTTCTCCAGGGGGCCCTACGAGCAGTACTTC. This sequence encodes CASSFSRGPYEQYF.

The gene calls are TRBV5-1 and TRBJ1-6; TRBD1 aligns across 7 bases. The trim removed 0 bases at V and 6 bases at J, leaving 0 bases unmatched. Germline CDR1 and CDR2: SGHRS and YFSETQ. CDR3 length equals 14 residues. The CDR3 reads CASSLGQGNSPLHF. The CDR3 nucleotides read TGCGCCAGCAGCTTGGGACAGGGTAATTCACCCCTCCACTTT.

This chain links TRBV19 with TRBJ1-5; D is uncertain. CDR1 is LNHDA, CDR2 SQIVND, per germline (reference sequence). CDR3 length: 14 residues. Trimming stripped 6 bases from V and 0 bases from J, with 9 bases between. The CDR3 nucleotides read TGTGCCAGTAGCCTGGGGTATAGCAATCAGCCCCAGCATTTT. This translates into CASSLGYSNQPQHF.

The chain uses TRBV5-4 and TRBJ2-7; 8 bases are shared with TRBD2. The CDR3 contains 16 residues. Germline lookup yields CDR1 SGHNT and CDR2 YYREEE (reference sequence). The ends lost 3 bases at V and 2 bases at J; junction bases unmatched: 10. CDR3 sequence reads: CASSSNPGGGAYEQYF. The CDR3, as DNA: TGTGCCAGCAGCTCCAACCCCGGGGGGGGTGCCTACGAGCAGTACTTC. The full variable domain, in which reference TRBV5-4 and TRBJ2-7 provide the parts outside the CDR3, is ETGVTQSPTHLIKTRGQQVTLRCSSQSGHNTVSWYQQALGQGPQFIFQYYREEENGRGNFPPRFSGLQFPNYSSELNVNALELDDSALYLCASSSNPGGGAYEQYFGPGTRLTVT.

V is TRBV5-5 and J is TRBJ1-2; 7 nucleotides match TRBD1. The CDR3 is 16 residues long. Germline loops: CDR1 SGHKS, CDR2 YYEKEE (reference sequence). The ends lost 3 bases at V and 2 bases at J; junction bases unmatched: 10. As DNA, the CDR3 is TGTGCCAGCAGCTATGGACCCGGGACAGAAAACTATGGCTACACCTTC. Protein: CASSYGPGTENYGYTF.

The rearrangement uses TRBV28 and TRBJ2-1; D remains unclear. The CDR3 loop spans 14 amino acids. With 4 bases removed from V and 4 bases from J, the gap between germline ends came to 11 bases. CDR1 MDHEN and CDR2 SYDVKM come from the germline V gene. CDR3 region: CASSSRLSYNEQFF. As DNA, the CDR3 is TGTGCCAGCAGTTCCAGGTTGTCGTACAATGAGCAGTTCTTC.

This chain joins TRBV28 and TRBJ2-1; TRBD2 agrees at 10 bases. This CDR3 is 16 amino acids long. The V gene's germline CDR1 is MDHEN and CDR2 SYDVKM. V gave up 2 bases and J gave up 9 bases; unmatched junction bases: 10. This chain's CDR3 is CASSLPYGTSVGEQFF. The CDR3 DNA is TGTGCCAGCAGTTTACCCTACGGGACTAGCGTGGGTGAGCAGTTCTTC.

V and J are TRBV14 and TRBJ1-2, with a tentative D call TRBD1 (6 bases). CDR1 and CDR2 (germline): SGHDN, FVKESK. V was clipped by 6 bases and J by 6 bases, with 14 bases between them. This CDR3 region has 13 residues. The CDR3 spells CASSRLRTDGYTF. In DNA, the CDR3 is TGTGCCAGCAGTCGTTTACGGACAGATGGCTACACCTTC. Complete variable domain (other parts from reference TRBV14 and TRBJ1-2): EAGVTQFPSHSVIEKGQTVTLRCDPISGHDNLYWYRRVMGKEIKFLLHFVKESKQDESGMPNNRFLAERTGGTYSTLKVQPAELEDSGVYFCASSRLRTDGYTFGSGTRLTVV.

This chain joins TRBV2 and TRBJ1-4, with 9 bases aligning to TRBD1. This CDR3 contains 15 residues. Germline CDR1 reads SNHLY; CDR2 reads FYNNEI. Germline trimming cut 4 bases from V and 4 bases from J; bases unmatched to any gene: 4. CDR3 DNA sequence: TGTGCCAGCAGTGGACAGGGGGAGGTTAATGAAAAACTGTTTTTT. This encodes CASSGQGEVNEKLFF.

The V and J genes are TRBV7-9 and TRBJ2-5; D ambiguous. Trimming removed 4 bases from V and 2 bases from J, with 14 bases in between. CDR3 length: 15 amino acids. Looked up from germline, CDR1 is SEHNR and CDR2 is FQNEAQ (reference sequence). The CDR3 sequence is CASSWVFGSQETQYF. The CDR3 bases are TGTGCCAGCAGCTGGGTTTTCGGGTCACAAGAGACCCAGTACTTC.

The gene calls are TRBV5-6 and TRBJ1-5, with D possibly matching TRBD1 (6 bases). The CDR3 contains 16 residues. The V gene lost 4 bases and the J gene lost 2 bases, with 16 bases spanning the gap. The germline V gene encodes CDR1 SGHDT and CDR2 YYEEEE. The chain's CDR3 is CASSADSGVGNQPQHF. As DNA, the CDR3 is TGTGCCAGCAGCGCGGACAGTGGGGTGGGCAATCAGCCCCAGCATTTT.

This chain joins TRBV14 and TRBJ1-2; 8 positions agree with TRBD1. The CDR3 contains 14 residues. V shed 5 bases and J 7 bases; nucleotides not matched to a gene: 9. CDR1 and CDR2 (germline): SGHDN, FVKESK. CDR3 region: CASSEHWGTGGYTF. CDR3 nucleotide sequence: TGTGCCAGCAGCGAACACTGGGGGACAGGTGGCTACACCTTC.

V and J are TRBV7-6 and TRBJ2-1; 9 nucleotides match TRBD1. Trimming cost V 5 bases and J 0 bases; bases outside gene matches: 5. The CDR3 runs to 16 residues. CDR1 is SGHVS, CDR2 FNYEAQ, per germline. The CDR3 bases are TGTGCCAGCAGCCTCGGGACAGGGAGCTCCTACAATGAGCAGTTCTTC. It codes for CASSLGTGSSYNEQFF.

This clone appeared once. This chain uses TRBV5-1 with TRBJ1-1; weak D call: TRBD1 (6 bases). With 3 bases removed from V and 6 bases from J, the gap between germline ends came to 15 bases. Germline CDR1 SGHRS, CDR2 YFSETQ. The CDR3 loop spans 14 amino acids. The CDR3 loop reads CASSSGQFLAEAFF. As DNA, the CDR3 is TGCGCCAGCAGCTCCGGACAGTTTCTCGCTGAAGCTTTCTTT. The full variable domain, with the rest looked up from reference TRBV5-1 and TRBJ1-1, is KAGVTQTPRYLIKTRGQQVTLSCSPISGHRSVSWYQQTPGQGLQFLFEYFSETQRNKGNFPGRFSGRQFSNSRSEMNVSTLELGDSALYLCASSSGQFLAEAFFGQGTRLTVV.

The J gene is TRBJ2-7, the V gene TRBV27; D call uncertain. Germline CDR1 and CDR2: MNHEY and SMNVEV (reference sequence). The CDR3 covers 14 residues. V was trimmed by 0 bases and J by 0 bases, leaving 6 bases between them. Written as DNA, the CDR3 is TGTGCCAGCAGTTTATCTGGTAGCTCCTACGAGCAGTACTTC. Translated, it gives CASSLSGSSYEQYF.

The chain employs TRBV20-1 and TRBJ2-1; D is unresolved. V gave up 0 bases and J gave up 10 bases, with 4 bases separating them. The germline gives CDR1 DFQATT, CDR2 SNEGSKA (reference sequence). The CDR3 has 10 amino acids. The CDR3 coding sequence is TGCAGTGCTAGAGAGAAGGAGCAGTTCTTC. Encoded protein: CSAREKEQFF.

The J gene is TRBJ1-3, the V gene TRBV5-1; D is unresolved. CDR1 SGHRS and CDR2 YFSETQ come from the germline V gene. V was clipped by 0 bases and J by 0 bases, with 10 bases between them. The CDR3 sequence is 16 residues long. The CDR3 bases are TGCGCCAGCAGCTTGGCGGGGATCAACTCTGGAAACACCATATATTTT. Translation gives CASSLAGINSGNTIYF.

V is TRBV9 and J is TRBJ2-1, with D possibly being TRBD1 (6 bases). The CDR3 has 15 residues. Germline CDR1 is SGDLS and CDR2 is YYNGEE. The V gene lost 4 bases and the J gene lost 0 bases, with 11 bases spanning the gap. CDR3 DNA sequence: TGTGCCAGCAGCCCAGGGGCTAGCTCCTACAATGAGCAGTTCTTC. Protein product: CASSPGASSYNEQFF.

The chain couples TRBV19 to TRBJ1-1, with D unresolved. V was shortened by 4 bases and J by 4 bases, with 10 bases between the two germline ends. Germline loops: CDR1 LNHDA, CDR2 SQIVND (reference sequence). The CDR3 sequence is 13 residues long. Written as DNA, the CDR3 is TGTGCCAGTAGTAAGGAGGAGAGCACTGAAGCTTTCTTT. Protein: CASSKEESTEAFF.

The chain links TRBV19 to TRBJ1-6; possibly TRBD1 for D (5 bases). V was shortened by 8 bases and J by 4 bases, with 12 bases between the two germline ends. This CDR3 spans 14 amino acids. Germline values: CDR1 LNHDA, CDR2 SQIVND (reference sequence). CDR3 sequence reads: CASVGEGYNSPLHF. The CDR3, as DNA: TGTGCCAGTGTAGGGGAAGGATATAATTCACCCCTCCACTTT.

The J gene is TRBJ1-5, the V gene TRBV7-8; D possibly corresponds to TRBD1 (6 bases). Germline assignment: CDR1 SGHVS and CDR2 FQNEAQ. The length of the CDR3 is 15 residues. The V gene lost 1 base and the J gene lost 3 bases, with 10 bases spanning the gap. The CDR3 region has the DNA TGTGCCAGCAGCTTAGGGACAGCTATCAATCAGCCCCAGCATTTT. As protein: CASSLGTAINQPQHF.

This chain uses TRBV5-1 with TRBJ1-1; D call uncertain. The germline CDR1 and CDR2 sequences are SGHRS and YFSETQ. This CDR3 has 16 amino acids. The germline V and J ends were trimmed by 0 bases and 0 bases, with 12 bases remaining between them. The CDR3 sequence: CASSLAWIDLNTEAFF. The DNA for the CDR3 is TGCGCCAGCAGCTTGGCCTGGATTGATCTGAACACTGAAGCTTTCTTT.

V and J are TRBV5-6 and TRBJ1-1; possible D gene TRBD1, 6 bases. This CDR3 spans 15 amino acids. V lost 3 bases to trimming and J lost 6 bases, with 18 bases between them. The germline gives CDR1 SGHDT, CDR2 YYEEEE. CDR3 loop: CASSWELQGGPEAFF. The CDR3 nucleotides read TGTGCCAGCAGCTGGGAGCTACAGGGAGGCCCTGAAGCTTTCTTT.

This chain links TRBV7-9 with TRBJ1-3, with 10 bases identical to TRBD1. CDR1 and CDR2 (germline): SEHNR, FQNEAQ (reference sequence). The length of the CDR3 is 19 residues. V lost 3 bases to trimming and J lost 0 bases; unmatched junction nucleotides: 11. The CDR3 region has the DNA TGTGCCAGCAGCTTTATTAGCTGGGACAGGGGACTCTCTGGAAACACCATATATTTT. Its translation: CASSFISWDRGLSGNTIYF.

The V gene is TRBV9, the J gene TRBJ1-2; D is perhaps TRBD1 (6 bases). This CDR3 has 14 amino acids. V lost 4 bases and J lost 7, with 17 bases in between. Germline CDR1 SGDLS, CDR2 YYNGEE. The CDR3 DNA reads TGTGCCAGCAGCCCCCGTTCAGGGGAGGGTGGCTACACCTTC. Protein: CASSPRSGEGGYTF. The full variable domain, rest sourced from reference TRBV9 and TRBJ1-2, is DSGVTQTPKHLITATGQRVTLRCSPRSGDLSVYWYQQSLDQGLQFLIQYYNGEERAKGNILERFSAQQFPDLHSELNLSSLELGDSALYFCASSPRSGEGGYTFGSGTRLTVV.

The V call is TRBV9, the J call TRBJ1-2; D is possibly TRBD1 (5 bases). Between the trimmed V and J ends, which lost 0 bases and 7 bases, there was a span of 13 bases. Per germline, CDR1 SGDLS and CDR2 YYNGEE. This CDR3 is 14 amino acids long. In nucleotides, the CDR3 is TGTGCCAGCAGCGTAGATTTCAGGGATGGTGGCTACACCTTC. Protein product: CASSVDFRDGGYTF.

The chain links TRBV27 to TRBJ2-7; 9 positions agree with TRBD1. Per germline, CDR1 MNHEY and CDR2 SMNVEV (reference sequence). The CDR3 is 14 residues long. J was trimmed by 9 bases and V by 2 bases; bases with no gene match: 8. The CDR3 loop reads CASSLSGTGGWQYF. CDR3 bases: TGTGCCAGCAGTTTAAGCGGAACAGGGGGCTGGCAGTACTTC.

The rearrangement uses TRBV7-9 and TRBJ1-4, with a tentative D call TRBD1 (6 bases). V was pared by 3 bases and J by 7 bases, with 15 bases between. CDR1 is SEHNR, CDR2 FQNEAQ, per germline (reference sequence). The CDR3 totals 15 residues. CDR3 in amino acids: CASSFGGGRGEKLFF. DNA of the CDR3: TGTGCCAGCAGCTTCGGTGGGGGCCGGGGTGAAAAACTGTTTTTT. Full variable domain (rest looked up from reference TRBV7-9 and TRBJ1-4): DTGVSQNPRHKITKRGQNVTFRCDPISEHNRLYWYRQTLGQGPEFLTYFQNEAQLEKSRLLSDRFSAERPKGSFSTLEIQRTEQGDSAMYLCASSFGGGRGEKLFFGSGTQLSVL.

The chain carries TRBV19 and TRBJ1-3; D is undetermined. Trimming pared 3 bases from V and 4 bases from J, leaving 10 bases between. The CDR3 runs 14 residues. The germline CDR1 and CDR2 sequences are LNHDA and SQIVND (reference sequence). The CDR3 DNA reads as TGTGCCAGTAGTATTTGGAGAACCGGAAACACCATATATTTT. Its translation: CASSIWRTGNTIYF.

This clone was picked up one time. The J gene is TRBJ1-4, the V gene TRBV21-1. TRBV21-1 is reported as a pseudogene. The CDR3 length is 17 residues. The CDR3 bases are TGTGCCAGCCTACCGGGGAGGGAGTCGGCAACTAATGAAAAACTGTTTTTT. Translated: CASLPGRESATNEKLFF.

This clone was detected a few times. J is TRBJ1-2 and V is TRBV5-1; TRBD1 matches 9 bases. Looked up from germline, CDR1 is SGHRS and CDR2 is YFSETQ. Trimming removed 3 bases from V and 5 bases from J; junction bases left unmatched: 17. The CDR3 has 18 amino acids. Here the CDR3 DNA reads TGCGCCAGCAGCTCTTACCCCTGGACAGGGGATGGAGAATATGGCTACACCTTC. Translation gives CASSSYPWTGDGEYGYTF.

The chain uses TRBV7-9 and TRBJ1-4, with TRBD1 matching 7 bases. The germline gives CDR1 SEHNR, CDR2 FQNEAQ (reference sequence). CDR3 length: 15 amino acids. Germline trimming cut 3 bases from V and 4 bases from J; bases unmatched to any gene: 5. The CDR3 reads CASSLGDRSNEKLFF. CDR3 coding DNA: TGTGCCAGCAGCTTGGGGGACAGAAGTAATGAAAAACTGTTTTTT. The complete variable domain, with remaining parts taken from reference TRBV7-9 and TRBJ1-4, reads DTGVSQNPRHKITKRGQNVTFRCDPISEHNRLYWYRQTLGQGPEFLTYFQNEAQLEKSRLLSDRFSAERPKGSFSTLEIQRTEQGDSAMYLCASSLGDRSNEKLFFGSGTQLSVL.